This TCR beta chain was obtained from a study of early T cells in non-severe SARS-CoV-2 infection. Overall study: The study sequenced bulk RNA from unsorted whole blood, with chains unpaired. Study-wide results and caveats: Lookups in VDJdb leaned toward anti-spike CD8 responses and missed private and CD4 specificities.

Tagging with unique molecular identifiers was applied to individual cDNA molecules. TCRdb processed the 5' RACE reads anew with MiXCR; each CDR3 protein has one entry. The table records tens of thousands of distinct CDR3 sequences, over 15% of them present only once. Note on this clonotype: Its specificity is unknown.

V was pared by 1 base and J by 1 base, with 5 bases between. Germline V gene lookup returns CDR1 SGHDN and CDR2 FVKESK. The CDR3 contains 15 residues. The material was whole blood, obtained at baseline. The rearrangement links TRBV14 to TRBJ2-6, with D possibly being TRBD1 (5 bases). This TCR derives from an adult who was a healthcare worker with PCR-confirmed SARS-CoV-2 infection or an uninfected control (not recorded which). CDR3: CASSQGQSGANVLTF. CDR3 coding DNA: TGTGCCAGCAGCCAAGGACAGTCTGGGGCCAACGTCCTGACTTTC.